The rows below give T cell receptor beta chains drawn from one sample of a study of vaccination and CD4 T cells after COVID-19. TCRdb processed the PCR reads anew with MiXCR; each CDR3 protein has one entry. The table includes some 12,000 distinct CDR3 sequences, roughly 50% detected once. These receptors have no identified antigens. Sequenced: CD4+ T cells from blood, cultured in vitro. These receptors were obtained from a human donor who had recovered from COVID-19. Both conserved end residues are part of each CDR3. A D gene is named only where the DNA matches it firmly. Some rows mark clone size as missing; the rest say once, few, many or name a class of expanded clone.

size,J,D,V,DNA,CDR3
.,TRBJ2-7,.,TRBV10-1,TGCGCCACCCAACAGGGCCCTCGGGACGAGCAGTACTTC,CATQQGPRDEQYF
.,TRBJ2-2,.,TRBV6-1,TGTGCCAGCAGGAACACCGGGGAGCTGTTTTTT,CASRNTGELFF
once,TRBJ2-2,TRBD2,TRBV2,TGTGCCAGTTTGATAACCGGGACTAGCGGGAGTAGCGGCACCGGGGAGCTGTTTTTT,CASLITGTSGSSGTGELFF
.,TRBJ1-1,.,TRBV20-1,TGCAGTGCTTCCTCGACAGACTTGAACACTGAAGCTTTCTTT,CSASSTDLNTEAFF
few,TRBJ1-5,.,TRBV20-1,TGCAGTGCTCGAACGCAGGGATTAGGCAATCAGCCCCAGCATTTT,CSARTQGLGNQPQHF
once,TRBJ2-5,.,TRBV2,TGTGCCAGCAGTGTGGGAAAACAAGAGACCCAGTACTTC,CASSVGKQETQYF
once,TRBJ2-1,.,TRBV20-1,TGCAGTGCTAGAGATTTGCGTAGCGCTCACAATGAGCAGTTCTTC,CSARDLRSAHNEQFF
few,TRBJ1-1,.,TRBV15,TGTGCCACCAGCAGAGGGGGAACCGTGGGACGCCCGATAGCTTTCTTT,CATSRGGTVGRPIAFF
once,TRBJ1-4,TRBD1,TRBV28,TGTGCCAGCAGCCCTACCCTACAGGGGGGACAAGAAAAACTGTTTTTT,CASSPTLQGGQEKLFF
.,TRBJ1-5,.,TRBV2,TGTGCCAGCAGCCACGACGGGCCCAATCAGCCCCAGCATTTT,CASSHDGPNQPQHF
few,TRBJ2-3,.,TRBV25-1,TGTGCCAGCGACCGATGGACAGCGCTCACAGATACGCAGTATTTT,CASDRWTALTDTQYF
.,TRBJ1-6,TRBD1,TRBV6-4,TGTGCCAGCAGTGAAGCCGGGACAGGGAATTCACCCCTCCACTTT,CASSEAGTGNSPLHF
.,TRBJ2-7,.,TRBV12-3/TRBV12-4,TGTGCCAGCAGTCAGGGATTTGAAGAGCAGTACTTC,CASSQGFEEQYF
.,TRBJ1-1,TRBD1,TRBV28,TGTGCCAGCAGTTTGGTACAGGGGGCTGGTACTGAAGCTTTCTTT,CASSLVQGAGTEAFF
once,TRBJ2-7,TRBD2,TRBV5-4,TGTGCCAGCAGCCCGGGACTAGACTACGAGCAGTACTTC,CASSPGLDYEQYF
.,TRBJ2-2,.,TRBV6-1,TGTGCCAGCAGACCATCCAGGGACACCGGGGAGCTGTTTTTT,CASRPSRDTGELFF
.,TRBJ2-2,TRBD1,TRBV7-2,TGTGCCAGCAGCTTAGAGGGAACAGGGGCGAACACCGGGGAGCTGTTTTTT,CASSLEGTGANTGELFF
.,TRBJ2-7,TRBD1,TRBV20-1,TGCAGTGCTAGACTCCCGACAGGGACCAGCGAGCAGTACTTC,CSARLPTGTSEQYF